This TCR beta chain was retrieved from a study of blood T cells in healthy people across ages. Study outcomes and limitations: Naive T cell percentage showed a strong correlation with the diversity of TCR beta. The unknown donor CMV status may have confounded expanded clonotype changes.

Concerning this clonotype: Its matching antigen is unknown.

The CDR3 sequence is 15 residues long. Germline V gene sequence: CDR1 SGHTA, CDR2 FQGTGA. The V gene end was trimmed by 4 bases and the J gene end by 5 bases; junction bases not matched to a gene: 9. Combining a sample-barcoded 5' primer with a J-beta primer mix, a second PCR ran for about 6 to 11 cycles. Each cDNA molecule was tagged by a template-switch adaptor that had 12 random nucleotides. Via MiXCR, TCRdb re-called the 5' RACE reads, giving one row per CDR3 protein. Here the sample spans some 1.8 million distinct CDR3 sequences, approximately 40% being singletons. Each sample gave at least 6 million isolated PBMCs.

Sequencing was done on a sample of blood. The origin of this receptor is a human donor in good health. The chain combines TRBV7-3 with TRBJ2-7; 9 nucleotides line up with TRBD1. The CDR3 region is CASSSWDRVRDEQYF. The CDR3 nucleotides are TGTGCCAGCAGCTCATGGGACAGGGTTCGCGACGAGCAGTACTTC.